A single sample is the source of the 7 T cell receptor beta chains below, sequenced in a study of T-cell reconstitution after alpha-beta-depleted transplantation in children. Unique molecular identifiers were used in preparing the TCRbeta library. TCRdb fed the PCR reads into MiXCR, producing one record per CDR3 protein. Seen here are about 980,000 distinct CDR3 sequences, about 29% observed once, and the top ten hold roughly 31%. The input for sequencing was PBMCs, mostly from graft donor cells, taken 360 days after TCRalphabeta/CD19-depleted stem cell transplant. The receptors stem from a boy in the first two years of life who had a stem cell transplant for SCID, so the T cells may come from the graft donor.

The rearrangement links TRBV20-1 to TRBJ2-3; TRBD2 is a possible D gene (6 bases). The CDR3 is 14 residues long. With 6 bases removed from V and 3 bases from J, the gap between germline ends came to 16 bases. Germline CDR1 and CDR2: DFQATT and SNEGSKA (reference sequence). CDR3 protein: CSATQRARTDTQYF. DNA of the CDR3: TGCAGTGCCACCCAGCGGGCTAGGACAGATACGCAGTATTTT.

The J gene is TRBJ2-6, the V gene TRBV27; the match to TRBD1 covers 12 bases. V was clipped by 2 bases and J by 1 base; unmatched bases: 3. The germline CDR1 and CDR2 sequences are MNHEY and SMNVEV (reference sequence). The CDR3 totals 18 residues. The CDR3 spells CASSLRGQGASGANVLTF. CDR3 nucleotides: TGTGCCAGCAGTTTAAGGGGACAGGGGGCATCTGGGGCCAACGTCCTGACTTTC.

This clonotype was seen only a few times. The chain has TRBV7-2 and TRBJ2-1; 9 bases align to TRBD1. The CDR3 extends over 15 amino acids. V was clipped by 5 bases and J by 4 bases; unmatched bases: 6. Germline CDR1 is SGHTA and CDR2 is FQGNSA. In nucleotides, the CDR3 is TGTGCCAGCAGCCTAGAGGGACAGGGATACAATGAGCAGTTCTTC. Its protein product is CASSLEGQGYNEQFF.

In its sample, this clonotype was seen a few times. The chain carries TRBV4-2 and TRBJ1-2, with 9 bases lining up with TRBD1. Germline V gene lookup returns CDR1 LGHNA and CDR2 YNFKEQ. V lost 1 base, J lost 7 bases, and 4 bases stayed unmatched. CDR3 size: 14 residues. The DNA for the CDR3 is TGTGCCAGCAGCCAAGTTTTGACAGGGGGTGGCTACACCTTC. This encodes CASSQVLTGGGYTF.

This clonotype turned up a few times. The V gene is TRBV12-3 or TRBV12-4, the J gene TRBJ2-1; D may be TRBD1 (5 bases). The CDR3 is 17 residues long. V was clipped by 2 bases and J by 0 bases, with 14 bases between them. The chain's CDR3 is CASSLQGPRSSYNEQFF. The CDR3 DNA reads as TGTGCCAGCAGTTTACAGGGTCCCAGGAGCTCCTACAATGAGCAGTTCTTC.

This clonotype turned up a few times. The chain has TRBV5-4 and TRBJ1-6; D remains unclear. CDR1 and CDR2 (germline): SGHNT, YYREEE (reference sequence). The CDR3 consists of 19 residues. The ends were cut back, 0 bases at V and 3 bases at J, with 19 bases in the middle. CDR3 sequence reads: CASSLVFGPDDLYNSPLHF. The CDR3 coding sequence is TGTGCCAGCAGCTTGGTTTTTGGGCCAGACGACCTCTATAATTCACCCCTCCACTTT.

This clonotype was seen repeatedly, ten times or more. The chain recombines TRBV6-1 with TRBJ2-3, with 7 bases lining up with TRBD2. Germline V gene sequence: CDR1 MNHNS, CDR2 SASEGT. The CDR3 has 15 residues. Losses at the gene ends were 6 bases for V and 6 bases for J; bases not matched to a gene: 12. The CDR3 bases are TGTGCCAGCAGCGGAACTAGCGCCGGGAAGGATACGCAGTATTTT. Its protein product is CASSGTSAGKDTQYF.